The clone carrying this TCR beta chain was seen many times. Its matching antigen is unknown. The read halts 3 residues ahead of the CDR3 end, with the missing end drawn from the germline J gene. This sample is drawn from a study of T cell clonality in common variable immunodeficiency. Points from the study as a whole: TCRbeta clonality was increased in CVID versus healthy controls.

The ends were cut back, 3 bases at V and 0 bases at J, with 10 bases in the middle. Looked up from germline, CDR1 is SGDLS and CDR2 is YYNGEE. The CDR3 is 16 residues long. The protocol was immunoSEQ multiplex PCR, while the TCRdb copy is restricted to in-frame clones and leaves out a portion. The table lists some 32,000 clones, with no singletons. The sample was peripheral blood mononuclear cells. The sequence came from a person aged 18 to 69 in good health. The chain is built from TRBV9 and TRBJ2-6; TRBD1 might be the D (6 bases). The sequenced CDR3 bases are TGTGCCAGCAGCGACAGGGACCGCTCTGGGGCCAACGTC. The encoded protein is CASSDRDRSGANV. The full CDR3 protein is CASSDRDRSGANVLTF. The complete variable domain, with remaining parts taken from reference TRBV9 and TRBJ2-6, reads DSGVTQTPKHLITATGQRVTLRCSPRSGDLSVYWYQQSLDQGLQFLIQYYNGEERAKGNILERFSAQQFPDLHSELNLSSLELGDSALYFCASSDRDRSGANVLTFGAGSRLTVL.